The source of this T cell receptor (beta chain) is a study of control samples from healthy donors and cancer patients. Profiling relied on immunoSEQ multiplex PCR, and the TCRdb table lists in-frame clones only, not all of them. The top ten clones hold nearly 5% of a sample with around 170,000 clones, 70% to 90% of them seen once. The clonotype originates from a woman in her 30s in good health. Sequencing input: blood.

The CDR3 DNA sequence: TGTGCCAGCAGCCAAACAGGGGATTATGGCTACACCTTC. This codes for CASSQTGDYGYTF. The chain carries TRBV7-9 and TRBJ1-2, with 7 bases lining up with TRBD1. The trim removed 5 bases at V and 5 bases at J, leaving 5 bases unmatched. The germline CDR1 and CDR2 sequences are SEHNR and FQNEAQ (reference sequence). This CDR3 is built from 13 residues.